The rows below give T cell receptor beta chains drawn from one sample of a study of neoadjuvant nivolumab and ipilimumab in lung cancer. The protocol was immunoSEQ multiplex PCR, while the TCRdb copy is restricted to in-frame clones and leaves out a portion. The sample yields 18,000 or so clones, around three quarters seen once. This specimen was tumor tissue, taken after neoadjuvant nivolumab, alone or with ipilimumab, at or shortly before surgery. These receptors came from an adult with non-small cell lung cancer. The CDR3 runs from the conserved cysteine through the conserved F or W. Fields, in order: D gene, V gene, clone size, CDR3 length, J gene, CDR3 DNA, CDR3 protein. D genes are given only for firm matches. Where a row states a size, it is once, few, many or the class of an expanded clone; other rows omit it.

>.|TRBV7-2|.|13|TRBJ2-2
TGTGCCAGCAGCTCGAGCTTTTCCGGGGAGCTGTTTTTT
CASSSSFSGELFF
>.|TRBV5-6|.|15|TRBJ1-1
TGTGCCAGCAGCTTGTGGCGAGGGCGGAACACTGAAGCTTTCTTT
CASSLWRGRNTEAFF
>.|TRBV6-5|.|15|TRBJ1-5
TGTGCCAGCAGCCCTATCGGACGGCAGAATCAGCCCCAGCATTTT
CASSPIGRQNQPQHF
>.|TRBV6-1|medium-sized|15|TRBJ2-2
TGTGCCAGCAGTGAACTGGCAGGTAACACCGGGGAGCTGTTTTTT
CASSELAGNTGELFF
>TRBD1|TRBV6-6|once|15|TRBJ2-7
TGTGCCAGCAGGACCCCAGGGGGCAGTTTCTACGAGCAGTACTTC
CASRTPGGSFYEQYF
>.|TRBV19|.|16|TRBJ1-1
TGTGCCAGTAGGGACACAGGCAGTGGAATAAACACTGAAGCTTTCTTT
CASRDTGSGINTEAFF
>TRBD1|TRBV5-5|.|15|TRBJ1-1
TGTGCCAGCAGCTTGGCGGGACAGAAGAACACTGAAGCTTTCTTT
CASSLAGQKNTEAFF
>TRBD2|TRBV9|.|17|TRBJ2-3
TGTGCCAGCAGCGGAAAGACTAGCGGGGGGCACCCAGATACGCAGTATTTT
CASSGKTSGGHPDTQYF
>.|TRBV7-9|.|14|TRBJ2-1
TGTGCCAGCAGCTTAGAAGGATCGTACAATGAGCAGTTCTTC
CASSLEGSYNEQFF
>.|TRBV5-1|once|13|TRBJ2-2
TGCGCCAGCAGGGGGCCGAACACCGGGGAGCTGTTTTTT
CASRGPNTGELFF
>.|TRBV11-3|.|15|TRBJ2-1
TGTGCCAGCAGCTTTCAGGGGTTGGGTGTGAATGAGCAGTTCTTC
CASSFQGLGVNEQFF
>.|TRBV7-9|.|12|TRBJ1-1
TGTGCCAGCCATAATGAACCCACTGAAGCTTTCTTT
CASHNEPTEAFF
>.|TRBV5-1|.|14|TRBJ1-1
TGCGCCAGCAGGGGGGAAAGGATGAACACTGAAGCTTTCTTT
CASRGERMNTEAFF
>.|TRBV30|.|13|TRBJ2-5
TGTGCCTGGAGGGGACGCATCGAAGAGACCCAGTACTTC
CAWRGRIEETQYF
>.|TRBV6-1|.|15|TRBJ2-7
TGTGCCAGCGAAAGGACCCAGCGAGGCTCCTACGAGCAGTACTTC
CASERTQRGSYEQYF
>.|TRBV5-6|.|14|TRBJ1-4
TGTGCCAGCAGCTTGCGGGGGGCGCGAGAAAAACTGTTTTTT
CASSLRGAREKLFF
>TRBD1|TRBV4-3|few|18|TRBJ1-1
TGCGCCAGCAGCCAAGATTTCGGGACAGGGGTATCCTCGGCCAGAGCTTTCTTT
CASSQDFGTGVSSARAFF
>.|TRBV19|.|16|TRBJ2-7
TGTGCCAGTAGTATAGCATCACCGGGCCCAATCTACGAGCAGTACTTC
CASSIASPGPIYEQYF
>.|TRBV11-2|few|13|TRBJ1-1
TGTGCCAGCAGCTTAGTTCGGAACACTGAAGCTTTCTTT
CASSLVRNTEAFF
>.|TRBV14|few|11|TRBJ2-1
TGTGCCAGCAGCCAATTCATTATGCAGTTCTTC
CASSQFIMQFF
>TRBD1|TRBV4-3|.|20|TRBJ1-6
TGCGCCAGCAGCCCCTCCTACCGGGACAGGGGGCGCTCGTTGAATTCACCCCTCCACTTT
CASSPSYRDRGRSLNSPLHF
>.|TRBV11-1|.|16|TRBJ2-5
TGTGCCAGCACTCCGGGACTTAAAAGGTCCCAAGAGACCCAGTACTTC
CASTPGLKRSQETQYF
>TRBD2|TRBV5-6|.|16|TRBJ2-7
TGTGCCAGCAGCCAAGGACTAGCGGGGGGCCTTTACGAGCAGTACTTC
CASSQGLAGGLYEQYF
>.|TRBV7-9|few|10|TRBJ2-1
TGTGCCAGCAGTCGGAATGAGCAGTTCTTC
CASSRNEQFF
>.|TRBV18|.|14|TRBJ2-2
TGTGCCAGCCTCGGGACACTGAACACCGGGGAGCTGTTTTTT
CASLGTLNTGELFF
>.|TRBV7-2|.|13|TRBJ1-2
TGTGCCAGCAGCTTGAAGGGGACCTTAGGCTACACCTTC
CASSLKGTLGYTF
>TRBD1|TRBV19|.|17|TRBJ1-5
TGTGCCAGTAGAGACAGACCCGGGACAGGGTTAAATCAGCCCCAGCATTTT
CASRDRPGTGLNQPQHF
>.|TRBV7-8|.|16|TRBJ1-2
TGTGCCAGCAGCTTAGTGTCGGGGGGAGGTGGCTATGGCTACACCTTC
CASSLVSGGGGYGYTF
>.|TRBV11-3|.|15|TRBJ2-3
TGTGCCAGCAGCGGTGGCCAGGGGAGCACAGATACGCAGTATTTT
CASSGGQGSTDTQYF
>.|TRBV4-1|.|13|TRBJ1-1
TGCGCCAGCAGTCCTCAAGACGGGACTGAAGCTTTCTTT
CASSPQDGTEAFF
>.|TRBV29-1|.|12|TRBJ1-1
TGCAGCGGCAAACAGGGGAACACTGAAGCTTTCTTT
CSGKQGNTEAFF
>.|TRBV6-5|.|15|TRBJ1-4
TGTGCCAGCAGTTCTACAGGCGAAAAAGGCGAAAAACTGTTTTTT
CASSSTGEKGEKLFF
>.|TRBV11-2|few|15|TRBJ2-2
TGTGCCAGCAGCCGTTTAGGAGTGAACACCGGGGAGCTGTTTTTT
CASSRLGVNTGELFF
>.|TRBV29-1|.|13|TRBJ2-5
TGCAGCGTTGACGGGCAGGGCAAAGAGACCCAGTACTTC
CSVDGQGKETQYF
>.|TRBV6-5|.|14|TRBJ1-3
TGTGCCAGCAGTTACTCGGTATCTGGAAACACCATATATTTT
CASSYSVSGNTIYF
>.|TRBV5-1|.|13|TRBJ1-1
TGCGCCAGCAGCTTGGCAGGGGACACTGAAGCTTTCTTT
CASSLAGDTEAFF
>.|TRBV9|.|16|TRBJ1-3
TGTGCCAGCAGCGTAGGTTACAGGCCCTCTGGAAACACCATATATTTT
CASSVGYRPSGNTIYF
>.|TRBV19|.|14|TRBJ1-1
TGTGCCAGTAGGTTACATGACATGAACACTGAAGCTTTCTTT
CASRLHDMNTEAFF
>.|TRBV5-1|.|14|TRBJ2-5
TGCGCCAGCAGCGTGGGGGGTAGCCAAGAGACCCAGTACTTC
CASSVGGSQETQYF
>.|TRBV28|.|13|TRBJ1-2
TGTGCCAGCATCGCTCCTAGGGACTATGGCTACACCTTC
CASIAPRDYGYTF
>TRBD1|TRBV6-5|.|14|TRBJ1-3
TGTGCCAGCAGGGACAGGGCCTCTGGAAACACCATATATTTT
CASRDRASGNTIYF
>TRBD1|TRBV7-6|.|15|TRBJ1-1
TGTGCCAGCAGCTTAGGGACAGGGTTGGGGACTGAAGCTTTCTTT
CASSLGTGLGTEAFF
>.|TRBV5-1|.|15|TRBJ1-4
TGCGCCAGCAGCTTGGACGGGATGCCTAATGAAAAACTGTTTTTT
CASSLDGMPNEKLFF
>.|TRBV9|medium-sized|14|TRBJ1-5
TGTGCCAGCAGCGCCCTGGCTGGCAATCAGCCCCAGCATTTT
CASSALAGNQPQHF
>.|TRBV5-1|.|14|TRBJ1-6
TGCGCCAGCACCCAACGATGGGGAGATTCACCCCTCCACTTT
CASTQRWGDSPLHF
>.|TRBV27|.|14|TRBJ1-5
TGTGCCAGCAGTTCCCAAGGGTTGGGACAGCCCCAGCATTTT
CASSSQGLGQPQHF
>TRBD2|TRBV18|.|15|TRBJ2-3
TGTGCCAGCTCGTCTACTAGCGGGGGCCGAGATACGCAGTATTTT
CASSSTSGGRDTQYF
>.|TRBV11-2|.|15|TRBJ1-6
TGTGCCAGCAGCTTGGGGCCCCAGGGTTTTTCACCCCTCCACTTT
CASSLGPQGFSPLHF
>TRBD1|TRBV5-1|.|16|TRBJ2-3
TGCGCCAGCAGCTCCGGTGGGACAGGGTACACAGATACGCAGTATTTT
CASSSGGTGYTDTQYF
>.|TRBV18|.|15|TRBJ1-4
TGTGCCAGCTCACCTTCGGGGGGACAACGAGAAAAACTGTTTTTT
CASSPSGGQREKLFF
>.|TRBV18|.|13|TRBJ1-2
TGTGCCAGCTCTCAACAGGGCAGCTATGGCTACACCTTC
CASSQQGSYGYTF
>.|TRBV4-3|few|16|TRBJ1-1
TGCGCCAGCAGCCCCGGGCTGACTAGCATGAACACTGAAGCTTTCTTT
CASSPGLTSMNTEAFF
>.|TRBV5-6|.|11|TRBJ2-1
TGTGCCAGCAGCTTAGCAGGTGAGCAGTTCTTC
CASSLAGEQFF